Listed below are T cell receptor beta chains from one sample, sequenced in a study of cytomegalovirus exposure and HLA in healthy donors. Sequencing was performed with immunoSEQ multiplex PCR; in TCRdb, only in-frame clones are kept and a portion is missing. The table records about 160,000 clones, about 68% of them present only once. Sequenced sample: PBMCs. The source of these receptors is a man younger than 35 in good health and CMV-seronegative. CDR3s include the opening cysteine and the closing phenylalanine or tryptophan. Fields, in order: V gene, J gene, CDR3 protein.

TRBV25-1	TRBJ2-1	CASTPGGQAHNEQFF
TRBV7-2	TRBJ2-5	CASSLAEWTQYF
TRBV2	TRBJ1-1	CASSETGADTEAFF
TRBV19	TRBJ1-4	CASSIVRGEEKLFF
TRBV5-4	TRBJ2-5	CASSLGGRGTQETQYF
TRBV5-1	TRBJ2-1	CASSLQPAGDNEQFF
TRBV27	TRBJ2-7	CASSFHRTGGGYEQYF
TRBV19	TRBJ2-3	CASRILRGGTDTQYF
TRBV6-4	TRBJ2-1	CASSDSGSGSNEQFF
TRBV7-6	TRBJ2-2	CASSLAGEAGELFF
TRBV10-2	TRBJ2-5	CASSAPLETQYF
TRBV5-1	TRBJ2-2	CASMGLAGGTGELFF
TRBV9	TRBJ2-4	CASSVGSGRDGKNIQYF
TRBV10-3	TRBJ2-1	CAIWTSGRNEQFF
TRBV11-2	TRBJ2-5	CASSLDEGPYF
TRBV6-1	NA	CASSDRRGVSYEQYF
TRBV7-2	TRBJ2-5	CASSLQGARQETQYF
TRBV5-1	TRBJ2-7	CASRSGSSSYEQYF
TRBV9	TRBJ1-3	CASSQGTWSRPSSGNTIYF
TRBV11-2	TRBJ2-3	CASSIPGGVTTQYF
TRBV18	TRBJ2-7	CASSPASGGPYEQYF
TRBV5-1	TRBJ2-3	CASSPADRVDTQYF
TRBV29-1	TRBJ2-1	CSVRSYNEQFF
TRBV2	TRBJ2-2	CASSRTGELFF
TRBV6-6	TRBJ2-7	CASSTGSWEQYF
TRBV4-3	TRBJ2-7	CASSSGQGIYEQYF
TRBV9	TRBJ1-4	CASSAETGTANEKLFF
TRBV7-9	TRBJ1-4	CASSSGGLLGTNEKLFF
TRBV7-2	TRBJ2-7	CASSATPEQYF
TRBV28	TRBJ2-2	CAAPPTGGNTGELFF
TRBV9	TRBJ2-2	CASSAGTEGWTGELFF
TRBV5-6	TRBJ2-2	CASSLGAQMNTGELFF
TRBV10-3	TRBJ2-7	CATLQGDEQYF
TRBV11-2	TRBJ2-5	CASSLLGTGEETQYF
TRBV7-9	TRBJ1-4	CASSLRGMGEKLFF
TRBV28	TRBJ2-1	CASSFTTEQFF
TRBV18	TRBJ2-1	CASSPSEGPLLGNEQFF
TRBV4-3	TRBJ1-2	CASSHPFGGREGPNYGYTF
TRBV7-8	TRBJ2-5	CASKRRGRETQYF
TRBV6-5	TRBJ2-2	CASTLAGGLGGELFF
TRBV7-9	TRBJ1-5	CASSHMGQGGDQPQHF
TRBV28	TRBJ2-7	CASSIPRGTSGGEQYF
TRBV7-8	TRBJ2-7	CASSFSSGTNTYEQYF
TRBV14	TRBJ2-3	CASSQVGRTDTQYF
TRBV7-6	TRBJ1-2	CASSSGQNGYTF
TRBV19	TRBJ1-2	CASSMDRGLGGYTF
TRBV7-9	TRBJ1-1	CASSAQDTEVAEAFF
TRBV27	TRBJ2-2	CASSFEGVTGELFF
TRBV4-3	TRBJ2-3	CASSQVGSGSTDTQYF
TRBV28	TRBJ1-1	CASRKQLNTEAFF
TRBV19	TRBJ2-1	CASRDIYNEQFF
TRBV10-1	TRBJ1-1	CASQFGMNTEAFF
TRBV25-1	TRBJ2-1	CASSEYGGTYNEQFF
TRBV30	TRBJ1-2	CAWSVGGADLSYTF
TRBV5-5	TRBJ1-2	CASSPDRGRPYGYTF
TRBV19	TRBJ2-2	CALPKRLGSTGELFF
TRBV25-1	TRBJ2-7	CASSEPLASSYEQYF
TRBV18	TRBJ1-1	CASSPRTGSTEAFF
TRBV9	TRBJ2-3	CASSVVGSGVGDTQYF